This passage covers 30 T cell receptor beta chains from one sample sequenced in a study of blood T cell repertoires in COVID-19. Measured with immunoSEQ multiplex PCR; TCRdb has only the in-frame clones, and not every one. This table has 300,000 or so clones, around 85% appearing once. Sequenced input: peripheral blood. These receptor sequences come from a woman between 45 and 65 years old with active or convalescent COVID-19.

Note on this clone: Other DNA sequences within the sample encode an identical CDR3. V and J are TRBV14 and TRBJ2-7; 7 positions agree with TRBD1. CDR1 and CDR2 from the germline V gene are SGHDN and FVKESK. The CDR3 loop spans 15 amino acids. The V and J ends lost 2 bases and 2 bases, in that order; junction bases with no gene match: 6. In nucleotides, the CDR3 is TGTGCCAGCAGCCAATTCCGGGACAGAACCTACGAGCAGTACTTC. It is translated as CASSQFRDRTYEQYF.

The chain recombines TRBV5-6 with TRBJ2-1; 10 bases map to TRBD1. CDR3 length: 15 residues. V was clipped by 4 bases and J by 5 bases; unmatched bases: 6. The germline gives CDR1 SGHDT, CDR2 YYEEEE. The CDR3, as DNA: TGTGCCAGCAGCAGGGCCGGGACAGGGGACAATGAGCAGTTCTTC. Encoded protein: CASSRAGTGDNEQFF.

Of note for this clone: The junction does not match germline at one end; this may be a read error. This sequence joins TRBV23-1 and TRBJ2-1, with D possibly TRBD2 on 5 matching bases. TRBV23-1 is reported as an ORF; its role is uncertain. The CDR3 has 10 amino acids. CDR3 loop: CASSQSRGFF. The CDR3 region has the DNA TGCGCCAGCAGCCAATCACGGGGGTTCTTC.

The V gene is TRBV18, the J gene TRBJ2-1; weak D call: TRBD2 (5 bases). V dropped 1 base and J dropped 8 bases, with 9 bases sitting between them. Germline V gene sequence: CDR1 KGHSH, CDR2 LQKENI. The CDR3 sequence is 13 residues long. In DNA form, the CDR3 reads TGTGCCAGCTCACCACAAGGGAGCCATGAGCAGTTCTTC. Its translation: CASSPQGSHEQFF.

V is TRBV5-5 and J is TRBJ2-1, with D possibly being TRBD1 (5 bases). Germline CDR1 reads SGHKS; CDR2 reads YYEKEE (reference sequence). This CDR3 contains 13 residues. V lost 2 bases to trimming and J lost 4 bases, with 7 bases between them. The CDR3 here is CASSFRQYNEQFF. The CDR3 DNA is TGTGCCAGCAGCTTTCGACAGTACAATGAGCAGTTCTTC.

The chain is built from TRBV3-1 (or the pseudogene TRBV3-2) and TRBJ1-5, with D possibly being TRBD1 (5 bases). Trimming shortened V by 4 bases and J by 6 bases, and 13 bases separated the two germline ends. The CDR3 has 14 amino acids. Germline CDR1 reads LGHDT; CDR2 reads YNNKEL (reference sequence). The CDR3 reads CASSPKGEGQPQHF. In nucleotides, the CDR3 is TGTGCCAGCAGCCCCAAAGGGGAAGGTCAGCCCCAGCATTTT.

This clone was counted once. This chain joins TRBV5-1 and TRBJ1-1; D call uncertain. This CDR3 spans 15 amino acids. Germline CDR1 reads SGHRS; CDR2 reads YFSETQ. V lost 4 bases and J 5 bases, leaving 18 bases between the germline ends. CDR3 nucleotide sequence: TGCGCCAGCAGCCCTAATCCCAGCCGGGAGACTGAAGCTTTCTTT. It translates to CASSPNPSRETEAFF.

The chain combines TRBV15 with TRBJ2-1; weak D call: TRBD2 (5 bases). The CDR3 length is 15 residues. The V and J ends lost 8 bases and 9 bases respectively, with 23 bases between them. Germline assignment: CDR1 LNHNV and CDR2 YYDKDF (reference sequence). The CDR3 nucleotides are TGTGCCACCGCCCCTCGGAGCGGCATAGCCTCTGAGCAGTTCTTC. It encodes CATAPRSGIASEQFF.

As regards this clone: At the DNA level, this CDR3 is encoded by other sequences in the same sample as well. The chain recombines TRBV28 with TRBJ2-2; D remains unclear. Germline V lookup: CDR1 MDHEN, CDR2 SYDVKM. V was pared by 5 bases and J by 5 bases, with 6 bases between. This CDR3 region has 12 residues. The CDR3 DNA reads TGTGCCAGCAGTACTCCAACCGGGGAGCTGTTTTTT. Protein product: CASSTPTGELFF. Filled out from reference TRBV28 and TRBJ2-2, the complete variable domain reads DVKVTQSSRYLVKRTGEKVFLECVQDMDHENMFWYRQDPGLGLRLIYFSYDVKMKEKGDIPEGYSVSREKKERFSLILESASTNQTSMYLCASSTPTGELFFGEGSRLTVL.

The genes are TRBV7-9 and TRBJ1-2; weak D call: TRBD1 (6 bases). V lost 1 base and J lost 2, with 8 bases in between. The CDR3 spans 14 residues. The germline CDR1 and CDR2 sequences are SEHNR and FQNEAQ (reference sequence). This CDR3 reads CASSLGQANYGYTF. The CDR3 DNA follows: TGTGCCAGCAGCTTAGGACAGGCAAACTATGGCTACACCTTC.

The genes are TRBV2 and TRBJ2-7; a weak D match, TRBD1 (5 bases). The V end was cut by 6 bases, the J end by 0 bases, with 12 bases between. Per the germline V gene, CDR1 is SNHLY and CDR2 is FYNNEI. The CDR3 spans 14 residues. The CDR3 DNA sequence: TGTGCCAGCAGGCAGGGTATCAACTCCTACGAGCAGTACTTC. It encodes CASRQGINSYEQYF.

This rearrangement joins TRBV3-1 (or the pseudogene TRBV3-2) to TRBJ2-3; D is perhaps TRBD2 (6 bases). The germline V and J ends were trimmed by 2 bases and 2 bases, with 11 bases remaining between them. Germline V gives CDR1 LGHDT, CDR2 YNNKEL (reference sequence). This CDR3 spans 15 amino acids. This CDR3 reads CASSQSGPITDTQYF. Written as DNA, the CDR3 is TGTGCCAGCAGCCAAAGCGGGCCGATCACAGATACGCAGTATTTT.

This clone was found a few times. The V call is TRBV11-1, the J call TRBJ2-3, with D tentatively TRBD1 (5 bases). The CDR3 totals 14 residues. Germline-derived CDR1 and CDR2 are SGHAT and FQDESV (reference sequence). Trimming removed 1 base at V and 5 bases at J, with 10 bases between. The CDR3 nucleotides are TGTGCCAGCAGCTTAGTGGGGCAGATAGATACGCAGTATTTT. Residues: CASSLVGQIDTQYF.

V is TRBV9 and J is TRBJ2-2; possible D gene TRBD1, 6 bases. This CDR3 has 16 amino acids. CDR1 SGDLS and CDR2 YYNGEE come from the germline V gene. Deletions cut 3 bases from V and 7 bases from J, with 19 bases between. The CDR3 protein is CASSARDITSLGELFF. The CDR3 bases are TGTGCCAGCAGCGCCCGGGACATAACCTCTCTCGGGGAGCTGTTTTTT.

V usage is TRBV14 and J usage is TRBJ1-6; D is uncertain. Germline loops: CDR1 SGHDN, CDR2 FVKESK. The CDR3 is made up of 14 amino acids. Between the trimmed V and J ends, which lost 4 bases and 7 bases, there was a span of 11 bases. The CDR3 DNA is TGTGCCAGCAGCCGCCACTTCAGGAATTCACCCCTCCACTTT. Translating gives CASSRHFRNSPLHF.

The V gene is TRBV28, the J gene TRBJ1-3; D unclear. V was cut by 1 base and J by 0 bases, with 7 bases left in between. Germline assignment: CDR1 MDHEN and CDR2 SYDVKM. The CDR3 extends over 15 amino acids. The CDR3 DNA reads as TGTGCCAGCAGTTTATACCCCGGCTCTGGAAACACCATATATTTT. It codes for CASSLYPGSGNTIYF.

The chain recombines TRBV5-1 with TRBJ2-2; 7 nucleotides agree with TRBD2. The CDR3 runs 19 residues. Germline CDR1 and CDR2: SGHRS and YFSETQ. With 2 bases clipped from V and 5 bases from J, the junction kept 18 bases outside the gene matches. As DNA, the CDR3 is TGCGCCAGCAGCTTTGGGGGGGTCAGCGGACGGAGTAGGACCGGGGAGCTGTTTTTT. This codes for CASSFGGVSGRSRTGELFF.

The CDR3 DNA follows: TGCAGCGTTGACAGGGGCCCAACTGAAGCTTTCTTT. Translation: CSVDRGPTEAFF. The chain uses TRBV29-1 and TRBJ1-1; D is perhaps TRBD1 (6 bases). The germline gives CDR1 SQVTM, CDR2 ANQGSEA. V lost 3 bases and J 5 bases, leaving 10 bases between the germline ends. The length of the CDR3 is 12 residues.

The chain has TRBV28 and TRBJ1-5; TRBD1 might be the D (6 bases). The CDR3 runs to 15 residues. Trimming removed 2 bases from V and 2 bases from J, with 10 bases in between. Germline loops: CDR1 MDHEN, CDR2 SYDVKM. The CDR3 sequence: CASSLPRTGNQPQHF. CDR3 DNA: TGTGCCAGCAGTTTACCCCGGACAGGCAATCAGCCCCAGCATTTT.

The chain uses TRBV28 and TRBJ2-7; D gene ambiguous. Trimming cost V 2 bases and J 3 bases, with 14 bases left between them. Germline V lookup: CDR1 MDHEN, CDR2 SYDVKM. The CDR3 has 15 residues. This chain's CDR3 is CASSLLQYKNYEQYF. The CDR3 DNA sequence: TGTGCCAGCAGTTTACTACAGTATAAGAACTACGAGCAGTACTTC.

The rearrangement uses TRBV6-5 and TRBJ2-3; 8 positions agree with TRBD2. Per germline, CDR1 MNHEY and CDR2 SVGAGI. This CDR3 contains 15 residues. Trimming took 5 bases from V and 3 from J; bases not matched to a gene: 7. Here the CDR3 reads CASSRGGPITDTQYF. DNA of the CDR3: TGTGCCAGCAGTCGGGGGGGGCCAATAACAGATACGCAGTATTTT.

The CDR3 is CASSPLATNTGELFF. The CDR3 coding sequence is TGTGCCAGCTCACCACTAGCGACCAACACCGGGGAGCTGTTTTTT. The V call is TRBV18, the J call TRBJ2-2; D perhaps matches TRBD2 (5 bases). This CDR3 contains 15 residues. Trimming left V 1 base short and J 2 bases short, with 8 bases between. CDR1 and CDR2 (germline): KGHSH, LQKENI.

The chain recombines TRBV18 with TRBJ1-2, with TRBD1 matching over 11 bases. The CDR3 loop spans 15 amino acids. The V gene end was trimmed by 6 bases and the J gene end by 4 bases; junction bases not matched to a gene: 7. Germline-derived CDR1 and CDR2 are KGHSH and LQKENI. Here the CDR3 DNA reads TGTGCCAGCTCGCAGGACAGGGGGCTGGGCTATGGCTACACCTTC. This sequence encodes CASSQDRGLGYGYTF.

This chain links TRBV7-2 with TRBJ2-3; 7 bases align to TRBD2. The germline V gene encodes CDR1 SGHTA and CDR2 FQGNSA. This CDR3 has 14 amino acids. J lost 2 bases, V lost 5 bases, and 4 bases had no gene match. The CDR3: CASSTRDYTDTQYF. The CDR3 nucleotides read TGTGCCAGCAGCACCCGGGACTACACAGATACGCAGTATTTT.

The J gene is TRBJ2-2, the V gene TRBV9; perhaps TRBD2 as D (5 bases). Trimming cost V 4 bases and J 1 base, with 14 bases left between them. Germline-derived CDR1 and CDR2 are SGDLS and YYNGEE. The CDR3 is 16 residues long. The CDR3 nucleotides read TGTGCCAGCAGCCCCCTAAGTGCGGGGAACACCGGGGAGCTGTTTTTT. Amino acid sequence: CASSPLSAGNTGELFF.

The chain employs TRBV29-1 and TRBJ2-7; 8 positions agree with TRBD1. The V gene end was trimmed by 4 bases and the J gene end by 0 bases; junction bases not matched to a gene: 14. The germline V gene has CDR1 SQVTM and CDR2 ANQGSEA. The CDR3 spans 17 residues. CDR3 coding DNA: TGCAGCGTTGTCCCTCCTGGGCAGGGGGCGGCCTCCTACGAGCAGTACTTC. Protein sequence: CSVVPPGQGAASYEQYF.

V gene TRBV3-1 (or the pseudogene TRBV3-2) combines with J gene TRBJ2-2, with D unresolved. From germline, CDR1 is LGHDT and CDR2 YNNKEL (reference sequence). This CDR3 comprises 16 residues. V lost 3 bases and J lost 2, with 13 bases in between. Here the CDR3 DNA reads TGTGCCAGCAGCCACCAGCGTAGTCCTAACACCGGGGAGCTGTTTTTT. It specifies CASSHQRSPNTGELFF.

V is TRBV6-5 and J is TRBJ2-6; D perhaps matches TRBD1 (6 bases). Trimming shortened V by 2 bases and J by 1 base, and 6 bases separated the two germline ends. Germline V gene data show CDR1 as MNHEY and CDR2 as SVGAGI. The CDR3 has 15 amino acids. CDR3 region: CASSYQGSGANVLTF. The CDR3 DNA is TGTGCCAGCAGTTACCAGGGGTCTGGGGCCAACGTCCTGACTTTC.

The chain joins TRBV27 to TRBJ2-1; TRBD1 matches 10 bases. The germline CDR1 and CDR2 sequences are MNHEY and SMNVEV (reference sequence). V was clipped by 3 bases and J by 7 bases; unmatched bases: 9. This CDR3 spans 16 amino acids. CDR3 region: CASSFGGGTGVNEQFF. The CDR3 DNA is TGTGCCAGCAGTTTCGGAGGGGGGACAGGGGTAAATGAGCAGTTCTTC.

The CDR3 DNA reads as TGCAGCGGCAGGCAGGCCCTGGATCCAAACTTAAACACTGAAGCTTTCTTT. Amino acids: CSGRQALDPNLNTEAFF. The genes are TRBV29-1 and TRBJ1-1; unclear D gene. The CDR3 has 17 amino acids. The V gene's germline CDR1 is SQVTM and CDR2 ANQGSEA. Trimming left V 7 bases short and J 2 bases short, with 26 bases between.